The 3 T cell receptor beta chains given below trace back to one sample, sequenced in a study of identical twins. MiXCR, applied by TCRdb to the 5' RACE reads, yields one record per CDR3 protein. Of about 100,000 distinct CDR3 sequences in the sample, about 5.6% were seen once. The material sequenced was memory T cells sorted from blood. These receptors originate from a woman aged 45-65 years in good health.

The V and J genes are TRBV6-5 and TRBJ1-2; 7 positions agree with TRBD1. This CDR3 is built from 15 residues. Trimming removed 4 bases from V and 6 bases from J; junction bases left unmatched: 11. The germline V gene encodes CDR1 MNHEY and CDR2 SVGAGI. The CDR3 region is CASSSSPGQSHGYTF. In nucleotides, the CDR3 is TGTGCCAGCAGTTCGAGTCCGGGACAGTCACATGGCTACACCTTC.

The CDR3 DNA is TGTGCCAGCAGCCGGACTCCCGGCAGCAGCTCTGGGGCCAACGTCCTGACTTTC. Its protein product is CASSRTPGSSSGANVLTF. This chain uses TRBV7-9 with TRBJ2-6; a weak D match, TRBD2 (5 bases). Per the germline V gene, CDR1 is SEHNR and CDR2 is FQNEAQ (reference sequence). V was cut by 5 bases and J by 0 bases, with 17 bases left in between. The CDR3 covers 18 residues.

This clonotype has a count of ten or more. The chain recombines TRBV12-3 or TRBV12-4 with TRBJ1-1; D is unresolved. This CDR3 has 15 amino acids. With 5 bases removed from V and 3 bases from J, the gap between germline ends came to 16 bases. Written as DNA, the CDR3 is TGTGCCAGCAGTAGGTTCGGCCCCCTGGACACTGAAGCTTTCTTT. Its translation is CASSRFGPLDTEAFF.